This TCR beta chain stems from a study of cytomegalovirus exposure and HLA in healthy donors (dated by TCRdb to about 2017). Context from the whole study: According to an earlier analysis of 550 to 700 of the donors, 150 million to 200 million T cells yielded 100 million or so unique TCR beta sequences and approximately 280 Gb of sequence data. Roughly 310 gigabases of sequencing data and approximately 85 million unique TCR sequences were included in an early release covering 500 to 750 HLA-typed donors. The genetic ancestry cluster associated with self-reported Caucasian donors included around four fifths of the roughly 390 genotyped donors. The study was designed to test whether signatures of past pathogen exposure could be identified by cataloging public T cell receptors. Using immunosequencing, the study profiled T cell repertoires from about 620 subjects and related those repertoires to cytomegalovirus serostatus. Along with the roughly 670-subject first cohort, a separate validation cohort of over a hundred different subjects was used. To predict cytomegalovirus infection status, the study combined high-throughput TCR immunosequencing, statistical association of individual TCRs with disease status, and machine learning. In a later analysis, previously published TCR beta repertoires from 550 to 750 donors were re-analyzed and high-resolution HLA genotyping was added so that TCR occurrence patterns could be studied. The later analysis used no new phenotypic data to find candidate immune exposures, relying instead on TCR beta sequences and their occurrence across donors. An earlier analysis of several hundred of the donors applied high-throughput TCR beta sequencing to assess whether each TCR beta V gene segment acted as functional or pseudogenic. Donor age, sex, ethnicity and CMV serostatus were compiled together with the repertoire data. In a later genetic analysis, genome-wide SNP genotypes for about three fifths of the roughly 670 donors were used, and that subset was treated as a discovery cohort. Every repertoire in the discovery cohort had been generated on one and the same sequencing platform. HLA typing covered class I and class II loci at four-digit resolution. The number of typed donors differed by locus: 629-630 for A, B, C, DRB1 and DQB1; roughly 510 for DQA1; 600 to 610 for DPA1; and 400 to 480 for DPB1. A handful of DR-DQ haplotypes were treated as single units for association and clustering because of strong linkage in the cohort. On average, roughly 240,000 unique TCR beta nucleotide sequences were sequenced per donor among about 400 genotyped donors of the cohort, with roughly 19% of those sequences being non-productive.

The cohort comprised 710 or so healthy bone marrow donors. At the time of sampling, all cohort members were nominally healthy, though unrecorded immune exposures were likely present. The donor was CMV seronegative and belonged to the group of 352 seronegative cohort members. A peripheral blood sample was provided by each donor, and peripheral blood mononuclear cells were used for TCR beta sequencing. The Qiagen DNeasy Blood Extraction Kit was used to extract genomic DNA from the blood cell samples. Results the study describes overall, beyond this receptor: The cohort was sequenced for TCR beta chains only, and without alpha or paired-chain data the features that could be detected were limited. Specific HLA alleles were associated with roughly 16,000 TCR beta sequences at a false discovery rate of 0.05 in a later analysis. Broadly in line with IMGT annotations, most TCR beta V segments showed up in productive rearrangements about 90% or about 30% of the time in an earlier analysis of approximately 600 of the donors. Compared with the 666-donor mean, donors in an Asian-associated ancestry cluster had fewer N-insertions in productive TCRs, according to a later genetic analysis. Because counts were too low, more than 15 rarely observed V segments, including chromosome 9 orphons, were excluded from the earlier analysis of about 500 of the donors. It was suggested by the authors that the approach could potentially be generalized to other disease states and immunological phenotypes. Because some donors lacked HLA typing at each locus, the association tests relied only on the typed subset. A group of highly shared sequence variants was considered likely to be a technical artifact of the sequencing pipeline. When HLA alleles, especially DR and DQ, strongly co-occurred, attributing TCR associations to individual alleles was difficult. According to a later analysis, most CMV-associated TCR beta chains appeared to be HLA-restricted, and the HLA associations seemed to be driven largely by CMV exposure. Correlated functional status among segregating V segments might reflect linkage disequilibrium, but an unknown experimental factor could not be ruled out. In a later analysis, several top co-occurrence clusters were reported to appear linked to parvovirus B19, influenza, CMV and Epstein-Barr virus. In both the original and validation cohorts, the classifier was reported to diagnose cytomegalovirus status with high specificity and sensitivity. Some IMGT-functional V segments, including TRBV6-2 and TRBV6-3, could not be distinguished by the 87-base-pair reads and were therefore excluded. Roughly uniform sequencing depth across donors was assumed in presence/absence analyses, although this assumption may not hold. The only immune exposure information available for the cohort was CMV serostatus. An association between a missense DCLRE1C variant and V-gene and J-gene trimming of TCR beta chains was found in a later genetic analysis and replicated in an independent cohort. Compared with equally common non-associated chains, HLA-associated TCR beta chains in a later analysis were more clonally expanded and had lower generation probabilities. A total of fewer than 200 TCR beta chains were listed by the study as associated with cytomegalovirus. A further reported finding was that TCR beta sequences accurately predicted the HLA-A and HLA-B alleles for most subjects in the first cohort. Most TCR sequences were observed very rarely across donors, whereas some public TCRs were present in many individuals. A later analysis found that TCR association rates varied across HLA loci, with DRB1 alleles showing the most associated TCRs and HLA-C alleles the fewest. Three of the identified cytomegalovirus-associated TCR beta chains were confirmed in vitro to be specific for cytomegalovirus antigens.

Here V drops 1 base and J drops 2 bases, and the junction holds 4 bases not matched to any gene. According to the germline V gene, CDR1 reads LGHNA and CDR2 reads YNFKEQ. From the cysteine through the phenylalanine, the CDR3 covers 16 amino acids. The retained sequence is limited to the CDR3, 48 bases, with the frame set at the first base. Libraries were prepared through the immunoSEQ multiplex PCR assay. The multiplex PCR relied on a mix of 60 forward primers for TCR Vbeta segments and 13 reverse primers for TCR Jbeta segments. The CDR3 region of rearranged TCR beta genes was amplified from genomic DNA by a multiplex PCR assay. Amplified TCR beta libraries were sequenced as 87-base-pair reads on the Illumina HiSeq System. Regarding the original processing steps: A later analysis tallied approximately 87 million unique TCR beta chains across the 600 to 700 repertoires, and about 10 million of those chains were shared by two or more donors. To remove PCR and sequencing errors, raw reads were error-corrected and collapsed into unique sequences using a nearest-neighbor algorithm that merged closely related sequences. CDR3 sequences were aligned to IMGT reference sequences to assign V, D and J gene segments. For a sequence to be retained, a match of at least six nucleotides was required to both a V gene segment and a J gene segment. Rearrangements were called productive when the CDR3 lacked stop codons and stayed in frame with V and J; all others were non-productive. Following IMGT convention, CDR3 was defined as the stretch from the second conserved V-encoded cysteine to the conserved J-encoded phenylalanine. Sequences without an unambiguous match to a single V gene segment were excluded from the earlier analysis of 500 to 700 of the donors. In an earlier analysis of several hundred of the donors, V segments were called functional above 56.7% productive rearrangements and were called segregating when the between-donor standard deviation exceeded 5%. A statistical classification framework was developed to diagnose cytomegalovirus status using the catalog of TCR beta chain sequences. In a later analysis, V and J genes were assigned by comparing TCR nucleotide sequences against IMGT/GENE-DB human TR gene sequences. Using the TCRdist pipeline, a later analysis assigned CDR3 sequences along with most-parsimonious VDJ recombination scenarios. A later analysis defined each TCR beta chain by its CDR3 amino acid sequence plus V-gene family, and excluded reads lacking a unique V-gene family. In a later analysis, some 600 highly shared, low-generation-probability nucleotide sequences were removed to address suspected cross-contamination and a sequencing artifact. In a later analysis, a clonal expansion index for each public chain was calculated from normalized within-repertoire ranks of inferred template counts. A later analysis computed generation probabilities with a VDJ recombination model fitted to out-of-frame rearrangements, and checked the results against IGoR. In a later analysis, TCR-TCR, TCR-HLA and TCR-CMV co-occurrence was scored with hypergeometric tests, and a repertoire-size bias correction was applied to TCR pairs. To estimate false discovery rates, a later analysis permuted the HLA or CMV assignments 20 times. A later analysis grouped co-occurring TCRs with DBSCAN, adding TCRdist sequence similarity when clustering within HLA-allele-positive subsets. Repertoires with fewer than 30,000 or more than 120,000 public chains, plus five repertoires with anomalous nucleotide sharing, were excluded from co-occurrence clustering. TCRdb retrieved this table from immuneACCESS and kept in-frame rearrangements only. Not all clones are present; in checked studies, unresolved V genes account for under half, and no reason is known for the remainder. Clone size and the V and J calls come from that table; the DNA yielded D and trimming. The sample yields 60,000 to 80,000 clones; under 85% were counted once. The biggest ten clones account for roughly 3% of the sample.

This clone showed up just a few times. Its target antigen remains unknown. Base qualities are missing; no much larger clone stands one base away. The sequenced sample was PBMCs. The V gene is TRBV4-2 and the J gene is TRBJ2-3, and 9 junction bases match TRBD2. The clonotype was recovered from a woman between 25 and 40 years old in good health and CMV-seronegative. The DNA is TGTGCCAGCAGCCAAGTTAGCGGGGGCCCCACAGATACGCAGTATTTT. Protein translation: CASSQVSGGPTDTQYF.